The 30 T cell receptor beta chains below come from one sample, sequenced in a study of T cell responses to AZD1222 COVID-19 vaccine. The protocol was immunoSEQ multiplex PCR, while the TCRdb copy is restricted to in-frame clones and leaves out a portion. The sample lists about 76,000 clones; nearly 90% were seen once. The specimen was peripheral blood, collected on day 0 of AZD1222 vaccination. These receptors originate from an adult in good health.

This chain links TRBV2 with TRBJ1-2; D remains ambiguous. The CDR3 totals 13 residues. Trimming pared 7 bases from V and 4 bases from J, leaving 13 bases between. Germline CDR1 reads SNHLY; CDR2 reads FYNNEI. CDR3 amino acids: CASMTTSGYGYTF. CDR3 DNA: TGTGCCAGCATGACTACCTCTGGCTATGGCTACACCTTC.

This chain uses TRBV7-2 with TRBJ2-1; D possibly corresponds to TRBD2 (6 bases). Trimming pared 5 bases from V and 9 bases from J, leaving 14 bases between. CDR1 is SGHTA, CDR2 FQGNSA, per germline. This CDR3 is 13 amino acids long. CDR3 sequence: CASSATMGGEQFF. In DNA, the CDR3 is TGTGCCAGCAGCGCCACCATGGGGGGTGAGCAGTTCTTC.

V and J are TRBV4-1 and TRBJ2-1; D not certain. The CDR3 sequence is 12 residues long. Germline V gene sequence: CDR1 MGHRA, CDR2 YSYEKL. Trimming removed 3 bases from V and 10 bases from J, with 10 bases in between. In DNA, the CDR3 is TGCGCCAGCAGCCATAAGGGCGGAGAGCAGTTCTTC. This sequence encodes CASSHKGGEQFF.

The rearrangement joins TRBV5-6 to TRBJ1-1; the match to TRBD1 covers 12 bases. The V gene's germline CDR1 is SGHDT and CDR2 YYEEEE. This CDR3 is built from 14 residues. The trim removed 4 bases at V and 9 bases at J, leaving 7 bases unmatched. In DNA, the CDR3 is TGTGCCAGCAGCCCGGGGACAGGGGGCGCGAAAGCTTTCTTT. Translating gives CASSPGTGGAKAFF.

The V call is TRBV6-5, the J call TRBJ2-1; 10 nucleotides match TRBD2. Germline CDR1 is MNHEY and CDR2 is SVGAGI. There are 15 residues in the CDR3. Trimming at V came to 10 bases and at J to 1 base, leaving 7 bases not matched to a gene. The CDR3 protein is CATLASGRSYNEQFF. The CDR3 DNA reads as TGTGCCACCTTGGCTAGCGGGAGATCCTACAATGAGCAGTTCTTC.

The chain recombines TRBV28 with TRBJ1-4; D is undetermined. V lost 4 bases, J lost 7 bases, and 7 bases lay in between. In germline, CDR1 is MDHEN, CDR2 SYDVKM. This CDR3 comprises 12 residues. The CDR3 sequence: CASSSSFEKLFF. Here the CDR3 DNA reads TGTGCCAGCAGTTCCAGTTTTGAAAAACTGTTTTTT.

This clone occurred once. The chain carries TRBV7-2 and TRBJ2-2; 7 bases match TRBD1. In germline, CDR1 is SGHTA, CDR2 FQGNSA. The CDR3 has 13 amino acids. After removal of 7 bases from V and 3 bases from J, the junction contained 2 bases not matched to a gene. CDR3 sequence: CASNDRDTGELFF. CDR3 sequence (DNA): TGTGCCAGCAACGACAGGGACACCGGGGAGCTGTTTTTT.

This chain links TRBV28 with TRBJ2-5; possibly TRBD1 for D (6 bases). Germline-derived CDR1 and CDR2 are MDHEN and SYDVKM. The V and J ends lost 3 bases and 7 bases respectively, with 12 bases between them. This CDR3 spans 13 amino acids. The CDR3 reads CASSLLLQGTQYF. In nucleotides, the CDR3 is TGTGCCAGCAGTTTGCTCCTACAGGGGACCCAGTACTTC.

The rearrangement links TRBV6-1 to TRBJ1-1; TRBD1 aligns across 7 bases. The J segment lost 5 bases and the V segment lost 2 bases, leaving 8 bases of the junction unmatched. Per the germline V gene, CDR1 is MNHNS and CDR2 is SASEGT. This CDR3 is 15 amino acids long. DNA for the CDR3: TGTGCCAGCAGTGAACAAAGCAGGGGGTTTACTGAAGCTTTCTTT. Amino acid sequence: CASSEQSRGFTEAFF.

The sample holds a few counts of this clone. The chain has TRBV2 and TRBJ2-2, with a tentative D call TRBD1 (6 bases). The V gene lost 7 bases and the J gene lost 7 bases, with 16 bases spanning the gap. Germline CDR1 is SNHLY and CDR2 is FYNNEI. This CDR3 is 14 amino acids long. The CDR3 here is CASIFTGTGGELFF. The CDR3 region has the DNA TGTGCCAGCATCTTCACAGGGACGGGCGGGGAGCTGTTTTTT.

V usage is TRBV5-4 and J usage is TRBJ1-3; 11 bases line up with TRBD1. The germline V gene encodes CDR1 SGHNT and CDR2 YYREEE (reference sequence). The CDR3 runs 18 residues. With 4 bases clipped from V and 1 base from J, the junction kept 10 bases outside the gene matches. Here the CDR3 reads CASSPGTGGVLSGNTIYF. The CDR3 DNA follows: TGTGCCAGCAGCCCCGGGACAGGGGGTGTTTTGTCTGGAAACACCATATATTTT.

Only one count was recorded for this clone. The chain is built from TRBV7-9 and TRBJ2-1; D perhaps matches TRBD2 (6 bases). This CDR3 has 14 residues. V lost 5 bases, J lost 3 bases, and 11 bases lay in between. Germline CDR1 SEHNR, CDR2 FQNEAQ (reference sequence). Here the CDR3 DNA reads TGTGCCAGCAGCCCGCGGAGGGACTACAATGAGCAGTTCTTC. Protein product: CASSPRRDYNEQFF.

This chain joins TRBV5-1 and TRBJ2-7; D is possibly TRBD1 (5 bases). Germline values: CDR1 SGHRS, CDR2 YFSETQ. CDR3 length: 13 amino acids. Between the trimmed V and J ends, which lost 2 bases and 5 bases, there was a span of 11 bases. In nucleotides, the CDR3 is TGCGCCAGCAGCTTCGTTCCGGACAACGAGCAGTACTTC. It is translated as CASSFVPDNEQYF. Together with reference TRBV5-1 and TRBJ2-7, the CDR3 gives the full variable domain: KAGVTQTPRYLIKTRGQQVTLSCSPISGHRSVSWYQQTPGQGLQFLFEYFSETQRNKGNFPGRFSGRQFSNSRSEMNVSTLELGDSALYLCASSFVPDNEQYFGPGTRLTVT.

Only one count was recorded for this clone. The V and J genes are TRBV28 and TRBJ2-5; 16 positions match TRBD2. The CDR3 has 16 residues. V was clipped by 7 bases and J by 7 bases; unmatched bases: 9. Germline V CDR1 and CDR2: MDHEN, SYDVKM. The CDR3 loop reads CASTLGLAGGQMTQYF. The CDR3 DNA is TGTGCCAGCACCCTGGGACTAGCGGGAGGGCAGATGACCCAGTACTTC. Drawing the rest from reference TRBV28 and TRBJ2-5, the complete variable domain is DVKVTQSSRYLVKRTGEKVFLECVQDMDHENMFWYRQDPGLGLRLIYFSYDVKMKEKGDIPEGYSVSREKKERFSLILESASTNQTSMYLCASTLGLAGGQMTQYFGPGTRLLVL.

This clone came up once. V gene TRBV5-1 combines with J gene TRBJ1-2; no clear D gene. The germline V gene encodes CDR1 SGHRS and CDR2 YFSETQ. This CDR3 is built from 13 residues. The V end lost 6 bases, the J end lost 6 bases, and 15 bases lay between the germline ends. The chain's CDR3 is CASNPTGRDGYTF. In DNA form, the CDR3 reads TGCGCCAGCAACCCCACCGGGCGGGATGGCTACACCTTC. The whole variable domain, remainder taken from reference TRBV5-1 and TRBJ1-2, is KAGVTQTPRYLIKTRGQQVTLSCSPISGHRSVSWYQQTPGQGLQFLFEYFSETQRNKGNFPGRFSGRQFSNSRSEMNVSTLELGDSALYLCASNPTGRDGYTFGSGTRLTVV.

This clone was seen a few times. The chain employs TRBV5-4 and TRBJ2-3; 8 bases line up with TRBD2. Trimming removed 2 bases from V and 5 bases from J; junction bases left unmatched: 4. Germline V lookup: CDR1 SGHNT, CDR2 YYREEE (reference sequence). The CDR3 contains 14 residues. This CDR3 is CASSLAGAGDTQYF. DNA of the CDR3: TGTGCCAGCAGCTTAGCGGGAGCTGGAGATACGCAGTATTTT.

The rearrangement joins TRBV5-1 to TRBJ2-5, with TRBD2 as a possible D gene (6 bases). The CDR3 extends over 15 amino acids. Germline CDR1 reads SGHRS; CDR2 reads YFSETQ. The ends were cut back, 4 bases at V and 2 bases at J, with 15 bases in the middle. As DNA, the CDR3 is TGCGCCAGCAGCGTGGGGGGACTCCCTCAAGAGACCCAGTACTTC. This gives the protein CASSVGGLPQETQYF. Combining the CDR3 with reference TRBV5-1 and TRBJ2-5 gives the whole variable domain KAGVTQTPRYLIKTRGQQVTLSCSPISGHRSVSWYQQTPGQGLQFLFEYFSETQRNKGNFPGRFSGRQFSNSRSEMNVSTLELGDSALYLCASSVGGLPQETQYFGPGTRLLVL.

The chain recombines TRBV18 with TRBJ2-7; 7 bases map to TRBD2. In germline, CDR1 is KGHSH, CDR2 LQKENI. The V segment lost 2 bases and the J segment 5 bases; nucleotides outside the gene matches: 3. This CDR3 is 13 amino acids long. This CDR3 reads CASSPSGRDEQYV. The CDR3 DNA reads TGTGCCAGCTCACCATCGGGGAGGGACGAGCAGTACGTC.

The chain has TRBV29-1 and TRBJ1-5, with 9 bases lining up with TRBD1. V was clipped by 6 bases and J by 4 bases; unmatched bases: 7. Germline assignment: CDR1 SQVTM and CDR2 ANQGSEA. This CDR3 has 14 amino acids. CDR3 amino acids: CSVTIGQGNQPQHF. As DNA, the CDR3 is TGCAGCGTGACAATTGGACAGGGGAATCAGCCCCAGCATTTT.

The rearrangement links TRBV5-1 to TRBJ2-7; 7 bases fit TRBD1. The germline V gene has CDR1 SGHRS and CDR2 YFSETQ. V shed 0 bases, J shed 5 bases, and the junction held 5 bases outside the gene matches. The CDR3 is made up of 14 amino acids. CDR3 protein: CASSLAGQGDEQYV. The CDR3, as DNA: TGCGCCAGCAGCTTGGCGGGGCAGGGGGACGAGCAGTACGTC.

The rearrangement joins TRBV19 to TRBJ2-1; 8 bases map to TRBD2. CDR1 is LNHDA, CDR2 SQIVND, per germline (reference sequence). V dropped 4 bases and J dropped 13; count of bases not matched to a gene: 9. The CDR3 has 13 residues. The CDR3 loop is CASSTYSAGEQFF. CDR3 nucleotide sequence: TGTGCCAGTAGTACCTACTCAGCGGGAGAACAGTTCTTC.

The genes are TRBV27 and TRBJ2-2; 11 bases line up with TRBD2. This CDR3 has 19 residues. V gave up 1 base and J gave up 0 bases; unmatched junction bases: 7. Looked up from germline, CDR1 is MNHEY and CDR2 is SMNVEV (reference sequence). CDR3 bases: TGTGCCAGCAGTTTATTCCCCCCGGGACTAGCGGCGAACACCGGGGAGCTGTTTTTT. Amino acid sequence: CASSLFPPGLAANTGELFF.

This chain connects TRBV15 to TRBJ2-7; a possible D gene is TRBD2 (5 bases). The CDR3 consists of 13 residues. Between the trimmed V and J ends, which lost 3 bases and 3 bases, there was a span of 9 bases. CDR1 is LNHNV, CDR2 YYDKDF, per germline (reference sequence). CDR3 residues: CATSRDLRYEQYV. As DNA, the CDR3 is TGTGCCACCAGCAGGGACTTACGCTACGAGCAGTACGTC.

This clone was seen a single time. The CDR3 is CASSSPARGDDEQFF. The CDR3 DNA sequence: TGTGCCAGCAGCTCCCCAGCGCGGGGGGACGATGAGCAGTTCTTC. The rearrangement links TRBV7-6 to TRBJ2-1, with 8 nucleotides matching TRBD2. The germline V gene has CDR1 SGHVS and CDR2 FNYEAQ. Germline trimming cut 4 bases from V and 8 bases from J; bases unmatched to any gene: 10. The CDR3 is made up of 15 amino acids.

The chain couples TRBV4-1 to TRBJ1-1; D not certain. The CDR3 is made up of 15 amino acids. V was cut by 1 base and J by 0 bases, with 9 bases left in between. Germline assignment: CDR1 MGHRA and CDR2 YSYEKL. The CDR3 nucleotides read TGCGCCAGCAGCCAAGGGGCTGTCATGAACACTGAAGCTTTCTTT. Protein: CASSQGAVMNTEAFF.

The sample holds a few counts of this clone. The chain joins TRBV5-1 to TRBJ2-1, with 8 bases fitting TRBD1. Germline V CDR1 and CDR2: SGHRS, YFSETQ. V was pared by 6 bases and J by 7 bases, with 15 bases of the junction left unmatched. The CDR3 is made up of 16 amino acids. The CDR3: CASIPTLAGGENEQFF. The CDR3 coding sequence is TGCGCCAGCATCCCCACCTTAGCAGGGGGCGAAAATGAGCAGTTCTTC. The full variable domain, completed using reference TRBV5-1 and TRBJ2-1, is KAGVTQTPRYLIKTRGQQVTLSCSPISGHRSVSWYQQTPGQGLQFLFEYFSETQRNKGNFPGRFSGRQFSNSRSEMNVSTLELGDSALYLCASIPTLAGGENEQFFGPGTRLTVL.

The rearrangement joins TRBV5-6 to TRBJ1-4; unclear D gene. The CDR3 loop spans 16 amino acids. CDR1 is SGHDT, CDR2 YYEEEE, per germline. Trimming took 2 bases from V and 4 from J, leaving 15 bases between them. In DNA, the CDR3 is TGTGCCAGCAGCTTCCGTTCTGGATACTTTAATGAAAAACTGTTTTTT. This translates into CASSFRSGYFNEKLFF. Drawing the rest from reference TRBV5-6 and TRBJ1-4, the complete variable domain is DAGVTQSPTHLIKTRGQQVTLRCSPKSGHDTVSWYQQALGQGPQFIFQYYEEEERQRGNFPDRFSGHQFPNYSSELNVNALLLGDSALYLCASSFRSGYFNEKLFFGSGTQLSVL.

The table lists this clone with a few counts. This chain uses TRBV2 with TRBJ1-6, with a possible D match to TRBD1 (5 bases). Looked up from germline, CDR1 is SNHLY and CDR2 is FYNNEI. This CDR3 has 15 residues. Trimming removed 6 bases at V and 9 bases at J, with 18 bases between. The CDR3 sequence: CASRGPEPQSSPLHF. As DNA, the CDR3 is TGTGCCAGCAGGGGACCGGAGCCCCAGTCTTCACCCCTCCACTTT. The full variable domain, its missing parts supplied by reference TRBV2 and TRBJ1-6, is EPEVTQTPSHQVTQMGQEVILRCVPISNHLYFYWYRQILGQKVEFLVSFYNNEISEKSEIFDDQFSVERPDGSNFTLKIRSTKLEDSAMYFCASRGPEPQSSPLHFGNGTRLTVT.

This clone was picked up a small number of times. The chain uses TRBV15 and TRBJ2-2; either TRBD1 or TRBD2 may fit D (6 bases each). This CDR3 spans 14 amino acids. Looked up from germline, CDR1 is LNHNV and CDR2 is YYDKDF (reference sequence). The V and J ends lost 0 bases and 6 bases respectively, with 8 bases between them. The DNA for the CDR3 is TGTGCCACCAGCAGAGACCGGGGGCCCGGGGAGCTGTTTTTT. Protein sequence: CATSRDRGPGELFF.

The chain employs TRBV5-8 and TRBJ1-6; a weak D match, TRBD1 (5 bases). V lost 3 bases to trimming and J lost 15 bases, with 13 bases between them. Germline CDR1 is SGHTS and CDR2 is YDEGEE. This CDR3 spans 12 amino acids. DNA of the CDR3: TGTGCCAGCAGCTACCGGGACCAATACCTCCACTTT. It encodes CASSYRDQYLHF.